Listed below are T cell receptor beta chains from one sample, sequenced in a study of shared clonotypes between healthy human individuals. Assay: immunoSEQ multiplex PCR; the TCRdb copy retains only in-frame clones and omits some. Among millions of clones, approximately 92% were seen once, and the ten largest hold about 0.13%. The sample consisted of naive CD4+ T cells sorted from blood. These receptors were taken from a man aged 18 to 35 in good health. CDR3s include the opening cysteine and the closing phenylalanine or tryptophan.

v_call cdr3_aa
TRBV18 CASSPYPGTEQETQYF
TRBV2 CASSGQETRPQHF
TRBV7-2 CASSSRDKSYEQYF
TRBV10-3 CAISEGRYTYEQYF
TRBV5-4 CASSLPGAASTDTQYF
TRBV4-3 CASSRTGLYGYTF
TRBV27 CARGLAGGSSYEQYF
TRBV21-1 CASSTQVDSNTGELFF
TRBV10-1 CASSRTGNTEAFF
TRBV19 CASSMEAIRGQRYEQYF
TRBV6-5 CASRGVTEAFF
TRBV28 CASSAADRAGNTIYF
TRBV5-4 CASSFQGYNSPLHF
TRBV28 CASSQNDSPYEQYF
TRBV5-5 CASSLWQEEPNSPLHF
TRBV19 CASRFRASNYGYTF
TRBV7-8 CASSLDGRDTDTQYF
TRBV18 CASRYQGAGYEQYF
TRBV7-9 CASSLASGTGNEQFF
TRBV5-1 CASSLESGGAYTQYF
TRBV7-9 CASSPGTGRGSTYEQYF
TRBV7-2 CASSLAWAGAGNTIYF
TRBV10-3 CATNAGGRSYEQYF
TRBV6-1 CASSEIEWDFKNIQYF
TRBV27 CASLTVNTGELFF
TRBV30 CAWTSTGTNSPLHF
TRBV10-3 CAIRDGTGPDTQYF
TRBV11-2 CASSLTGFRNTIYF
TRBV5-1 CASSLEAQGSNQPQHF
TRBV5-1 CASSFQPGGQGGNEQFF
TRBV2 CASSEGTGVGYTF
TRBV29-1 CSVESQGMNTEAFF
TRBV30 CAWGGLTKDTSTYGYTF
TRBV2 CASRNGAQETQYF
TRBV18 CASSPPGTGEKLFF
TRBV7-9 CASSLSAPPNSPLHF
TRBV7-9 CASSFRATHEQYF
TRBV5-8 CASKQGRTGELFF
TRBV4-1 CASSQGPLAGGPPDTQYF
TRBV5-4 CASSWGQGGGSGANVLTF
TRBV2 CASSEQGGGSAGGYF
TRBV2 CASTLLWTGQEGKLFF
TRBV19 CASKPAHTGELFF
TRBV5-1 CASSLLRTGNTGELFF